These T cell receptor beta chains were read from a single sample in a study of cytomegalovirus exposure and HLA in healthy donors. The method was immunoSEQ multiplex PCR; TCRdb's version includes in-frame clones alone and lacks a portion of them. The sample lists about 150,000 clones; more than 75% were seen once. The specimen was PBMCs. The receptors derive from a woman aged 18-29 years in good health and CMV-seronegative. Each CDR3 is given with its conserved first and last residue. D genes are given only for firm matches. Part of the rows lack a size; the others show once, few, many or a class for expanded clones.

.	.	TRBJ2-7	TRBV6-1	14	TGTGCCAGCAGTGAGGAGACAGGTCCTTTAGGGCAGTACTTC	CASSEETGPLGQYF
.	.	TRBJ1-2	TRBV7-2	15	TGTGCCAGCAGCCCCGAGAGGGCAGATGTCTATGGCTACACCTTC	CASSPERADVYGYTF
TRBD1	once	TRBJ2-7	TRBV4-3	15	TGCGCCAGCAGCCAAAGCAGGACAGGGGGCTACGAGCAGTACTTC	CASSQSRTGGYEQYF
.	.	TRBJ1-5	TRBV11-2	13	TGTGCCAGCAGCTCGTGGCAACATCAGCCCCAGCATTTT	CASSSWQHQPQHF
.	.	TRBJ1-1	TRBV30	15	TGTGCCTGGCAAGCCCCGGGGGGAACGAACACTGAAGCTTTCTTT	CAWQAPGGTNTEAFF
.	once	TRBJ1-5	TRBV6-6	12	TGTGCCAGCAGTTCAGGGGTCCAGCCCCAGCATTTT	CASSSGVQPQHF
TRBD1	once	TRBJ1-2	TRBV30	17	TGTGCCTGGAGTGTACCGGGACAGGGGGCGTTTGTCTATGGCTACACCTTC	CAWSVPGQGAFVYGYTF
TRBD1	.	TRBJ2-7	TRBV7-2	15	TGTGCCAGCAGTACGAACAAGGGGGCCTCCTACGAGCAGTACTTC	CASSTNKGASYEQYF
TRBD1	.	TRBJ1-2	TRBV5-4	13	TGTGCCAGCAGCCCCTCGAGGGGGCGGGGCTACACCTTC	CASSPSRGRGYTF
TRBD1	.	TRBJ2-7	TRBV4-2	15	TGTGCCAGCAGCTTAGGACAGGGAGACAGCTACGAGCAGTACTTC	CASSLGQGDSYEQYF
TRBD2	.	TRBJ2-7	TRBV4-2	17	TGTGCCAGCAGCCGTTCGATAGCGGGAGGGCCAAACTACGAGCAGTACTTC	CASSRSIAGGPNYEQYF
.	.	TRBJ1-2	TRBV7-8	15	TGTGCCAGCAGCTTAAATCCGGGCCCCGGGGAGGGCTACACCTTC	CASSLNPGPGEGYTF
TRBD1	.	TRBJ1-4	TRBV5-8	17	TGTGCCAGCAGCCCGGGACAGCAACCCACAACTAATGAAAAACTGTTTTTT	CASSPGQQPTTNEKLFF
.	.	TRBJ1-5	TRBV6-4	15	TGTGCCAGCAGTGTATCGGGGAGTAGCAATCAGCCCCAGCATTTT	CASSVSGSSNQPQHF
.	.	TRBJ1-1	TRBV7-9	15	TGTGCCAGCAGCTTACTGGGTGGGGGGAGTACTGAAGCTTTCTTT	CASSLLGGGSTEAFF
.	few	TRBJ2-2	TRBV6-5	14	TGTGCCAGCAGGGACAGTTCGAACACCGGGGAGCTGTTTTTT	CASRDSSNTGELFF
TRBD2	.	TRBJ2-7	TRBV18	15	TGTGCCAGCTCACCAGATGGGACTAGCGGTACGGAGCAGTACTTC	CASSPDGTSGTEQYF
TRBD2	.	TRBJ2-1	TRBV27	15	TGTGCCAGCAGTACACTAGCGGGGTTGGTTAATGAGCAGTTCTTC	CASSTLAGLVNEQFF
.	few	TRBJ2-2	TRBV7-6	15	TGTGCCAGCAGCCCAAGACAGAGGGGGACCGGGGAGCTGTTTTTT	CASSPRQRGTGELFF
TRBD2	.	TRBJ2-3	TRBV7-2	15	TGTGCCAGCAGCTTTGGCGGGGGGCCCACAGATACGCAGTATTTT	CASSFGGGPTDTQYF
.	.	TRBJ1-6	TRBV10-2	15	TGCGCCAGCAGTGAGATAGGGGCCGATAATTCACCCCTCCACTTT	CASSEIGADNSPLHF
.	.	TRBJ2-7	TRBV29-1	13	TGCAGCGTTGAAGCCTCAGGATCCTACGAGCAGTACTTC	CSVEASGSYEQYF
.	.	TRBJ1-1	TRBV18	12	TGTGCCAGCTCACCGTCGGACACTGAAGCTTTCTTT	CASSPSDTEAFF
.	.	TRBJ1-4	TRBV2	15	TGTGCCAGCAGTGGACGGGGAGCAACTAATGAAAAACTGTTTTTT	CASSGRGATNEKLFF
TRBD2	once	TRBJ2-5	TRBV10-2	15	TGCGCCAGCAGAAGTAGCGGGGGGGCCTATGAGACCCAGTACTTC	CASRSSGGAYETQYF
.	.	TRBJ2-3	TRBV5-1	14	TGCGCCAGCAGCTTGGCTGGGGGCGCAGATACGCAGTATTTT	CASSLAGGADTQYF
.	.	TRBJ2-7	TRBV28	16	TGTGCCAGCAGTGCAAACCTCAGGGAAGGATCCTACGAGCAGTACTTC	CASSANLREGSYEQYF
.	once	TRBJ2-2	TRBV5-3	16	TGTGCCAGGGGGGCCACAAAGAGTACGAACACCGGGGAGCTGTTTTTT	CARGATKSTNTGELFF
.	.	TRBJ2-7	TRBV28	15	TGTGCCAGCACCCGGAGGAGGGCCCCCTCCTACGAGCAGTACTTC	CASTRRRAPSYEQYF
TRBD1	.	TRBJ2-7	TRBV5-5	14	TGTGCCAGCAGCTTGGGGACAGGGACCTACGAGCAGTACTTC	CASSLGTGTYEQYF
.	.	TRBJ1-2	TRBV28	13	TGTGCCAGCAGCCCGGGGACACCCGTGCTCTACATCTTC	CASSPGTPVLYIF
.	once	TRBJ1-2	TRBV4-1	17	TGCGCCAGCAGCCACATAAGGGGAGGCAGGGCGGGCTATGGCTACACCTTC	CASSHIRGGRAGYGYTF
.	.	TRBJ1-3	TRBV5-4	14	TGTGCCAGCAGCTCACTGAGCTCTGGAAACACCATATATTTT	CASSSLSSGNTIYF
TRBD1	few	TRBJ2-7	TRBV6-6	15	TGTGCCAGCAGTTCCCGCGTGGGACAGAAATACGAGCAGTACTTC	CASSSRVGQKYEQYF
.	.	TRBJ2-1	TRBV19	14	TGTGCCAGCAGGGCTAGCGTCTCCTACAATGAGCAGTTCTTC	CASRASVSYNEQFF
.	.	TRBJ1-5	TRBV10-3	14	TGTGCCATCAGTGATACGGGTAGCAATCAGCCCCAGCATTTT	CAISDTGSNQPQHF
.	.	TRBJ2-7	TRBV27	16	TGTGCCAGCAGTTTTGATCCTAGGGGTTTGGACTACGAGCAGTACTTC	CASSFDPRGLDYEQYF
.	.	TRBJ1-2	TRBV7-2	15	TGTGCCAGCAGACTAAACAGGGCAAGTAGCTATGGCTACACCTTC	CASRLNRASSYGYTF
TRBD2	.	TRBJ2-5	TRBV7-2	18	TGTGCCAGCAGCTTAGGGCCCCTAGCGGGGTATGATAAAGAGACCCAGTACTTC	CASSLGPLAGYDKETQYF
.	.	TRBJ1-2	TRBV7-2	14	TGTGCCAGCAGCTTAGGAGTCAGGGAGGGGGGCTACACCTTC	CASSLGVREGGYTF
TRBD1	.	TRBJ2-7	TRBV7-9	13	TGTTCCAGCAGCGTCGTACAGGGGCGCGAGCAGTACTTC	CSSSVVQGREQYF
.	.	TRBJ1-1	TRBV28	12	TGTGCCAGCAGTTCCAGGGGTACTGAAGCTTTCTTT	CASSSRGTEAFF
.	.	TRBJ2-2	TRBV29-1	11	TGCAGCGGAGGCGATACCGGGGAGCTGTTTTTT	CSGGDTGELFF
.	.	TRBJ1-2	TRBV4-3	15	TGCGCCAGCAGCCAAGATGGAGGTCAACCCTATGGCCACACCTTC	CASSQDGGQPYGHTF
.	few	TRBJ2-2	TRBV15	17	TGTGCCACCAGCAGAGATCGGGGGACTTCTAACACCGGGGAGCTGTTTTTT	CATSRDRGTSNTGELFF
TRBD1	once	TRBJ2-3	TRBV7-2	17	TGTGCCAGCAGCCCTCCGTATCAGGACAGGGGCACAGATACGCAGTATTTT	CASSPPYQDRGTDTQYF
.	.	TRBJ2-3	TRBV27	18	TGTGCCAGCAGTTTATACTTTGGGGGGAATGGATGGGTCGATACGCAGTATTTT	CASSLYFGGNGWVDTQYF
TRBD1	.	TRBJ2-7	TRBV4-3	13	TGCGCCAGCAGCCTGGACAGGTCACACGAGCAGTACTTC	CASSLDRSHEQYF
TRBD2	.	TRBJ2-2	TRBV7-9	16	TGTGCCAGCAGCTCGGGGACTAGCGGTAACACCGGGGAGCTGTTTTTT	CASSSGTSGNTGELFF
TRBD2	.	TRBJ2-1	TRBV5-1	16	TGCGCCAGCAGCTTCGGTAGCGGGGGGACAGGCCATGAGCAGTTCTTC	CASSFGSGGTGHEQFF
.	.	TRBJ2-2	TRBV19	13	TGTGCCAGTAGCTACGTGAACACCGGGGAGCTGTTTTTT	CASSYVNTGELFF
.	few	TRBJ2-7	TRBV6-5	14	TGTGCCAGCGGGAGAGGCGGCCGGGGGTACGAGCAGTACTTC	CASGRGGRGYEQYF
.	.	TRBJ2-7	TRBV10-1	12	TGCGCCAGCAGTGATTCAGCGGACGAGCAGTACTTC	CASSDSADEQYF
TRBD2	.	TRBJ2-1	TRBV28	15	TGTGCCAGCAGGGGTGCTAGCGGGGGGGTCTATGAGCAGTTCTTC	CASRGASGGVYEQFF
TRBD2	.	TRBJ2-1	TRBV28	16	TGTGCCAGCAGTTTCTTCACTAGCGGGAGGGGCAGTGAGCAGTTCTTC	CASSFFTSGRGSEQFF
.	once	TRBJ1-1	TRBV5-1	15	TGCGCCAGCAGTTACGTACGGGGGGAGAACACTGAAGCTTTCTTT	CASSYVRGENTEAFF
TRBD1	.	TRBJ2-7	TRBV6-4	16	TGTGCTAAACAGGACAGGGGATCCAGCGGGCTGGGGGAGCAGTACTTC	CAKQDRGSSGLGEQYF